This TCR beta chain is drawn from a study of T cells after yellow fever vaccination. This CDR3 region has 13 residues. Germline CDR1 is LNHDA and CDR2 is SQIVND (reference sequence). Trimming took 6 bases from V and 9 from J, leaving 17 bases between them. Findings and caveats of the study: Post-booster samples contained most primary-vaccination clones (approximately 96% CD4, around 88% CD8).

TCRdb passed the 5' RACE reads through MiXCR, listing each CDR3 protein once. The sample consists of 250,000 to 350,000 distinct CDR3 sequences, about 10% of them appearing once. This clonotype was observed a handful of times. Its antigen remains unknown. The starting material was CD4+ T cells sorted from PBMCs, obtained 5 days after the yellow fever booster vaccination. The chain combines TRBV19 with TRBJ1-1; D is unclear. The TCR originated in a man between 18 and 35 years old who received the YFV17D yellow fever vaccine. The CDR3: CASRNFLDSQAFF. The CDR3 DNA follows: TGTGCCAGTAGAAATTTCCTAGATTCCCAAGCTTTCTTT. Using reference TRBV19 and TRBJ1-1 for the parts outside the CDR3, the full variable domain is DGGITQSPKYLFRKEGQNVTLSCEQNLNHDAMYWYRQDPGQGLRLIYYSQIVNDFQKGDIAEGYSVSREKKESFPLTVTSAQKNPTAFYLCASRNFLDSQAFFGQGTRLTVV.